The clone carrying this T cell receptor (beta chain) was picked up a small number of times. These data belong to a study of blood T cells in healthy people across ages. The authors ran a second PCR of roughly 6 to 12 cycles using a sample-barcoded 5' primer and a J-beta primer mix. TCRdb re-called the 5' RACE reads through MiXCR, storing one row per CDR3 protein. The sample holds about 570,000 distinct CDR3 sequences, about 27% seen once. The CDR3 is 14 residues long. Germline assignment: CDR1 SGDLS and CDR2 YYNGEE. V shed 4 bases and J 8 bases; nucleotides not matched to a gene: 5. These data were also reused for a study on T cells of mothers and their children. As reported in that work: Each child gave approximately 2.8 million TCR beta CDR3 reads (each mother, over 8 million). Thymic selection molds TCR recombination output in a comparable way in related and unrelated pairs.

Sequencing was carried out using blood. The sequence was obtained from a boy between 2 and 10 years old in good health. J is TRBJ2-1 and V is TRBV9, with 11 bases matching TRBD1. CDR3 loop: CASSRTGGAYEQFF. CDR3 nucleotides: TGTGCCAGCAGCCGGACAGGGGGCGCGTATGAGCAGTTCTTC.